The clone carrying this T cell receptor (beta chain) has a single count. Original processing methods: How many nucleated cells were present was estimated from reference gene primer amplification. The data were produced by immunoSEQ multiplex PCR, yet TCRdb's version contains in-frame clones alone and is incomplete. The V and J calls and clone size come from that table; D and trimming were worked out from the DNA. The data hold 150,000 to 200,000 clones, with around 74% observed a single time. This sample was included in a study of blood T cell repertoires in COVID-19. There are 14 residues in the CDR3. The germline gives CDR1 SGHAT, CDR2 FQNNGV. V dropped 3 bases and J dropped 6 bases, with 15 bases sitting between them.

The clonotype originates from a man between 70 and 80 years old with acute or convalescent COVID-19. V is TRBV11-2 and J is TRBJ2-7; maybe TRBD1 (7 bases). Sample: peripheral blood. The DNA of the CDR3 is TGTGCCAGCAGCTTTGGCAGGGGGACTTCCGAGCAGTACTTC. Amino acids: CASSFGRGTSEQYF.